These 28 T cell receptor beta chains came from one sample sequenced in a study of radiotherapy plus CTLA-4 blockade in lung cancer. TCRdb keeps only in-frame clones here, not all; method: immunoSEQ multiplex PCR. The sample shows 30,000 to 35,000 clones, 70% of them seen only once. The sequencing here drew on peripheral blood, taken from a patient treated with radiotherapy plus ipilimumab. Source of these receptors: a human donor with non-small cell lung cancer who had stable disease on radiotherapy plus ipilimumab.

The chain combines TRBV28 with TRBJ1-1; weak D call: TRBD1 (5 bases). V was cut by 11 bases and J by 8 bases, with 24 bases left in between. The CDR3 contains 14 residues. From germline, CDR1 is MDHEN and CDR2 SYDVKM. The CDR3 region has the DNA TGTGCCGCCAAACGGGCAGGGCGAACGTCGGAAGCTTTCTTT. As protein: CAAKRAGRTSEAFF.

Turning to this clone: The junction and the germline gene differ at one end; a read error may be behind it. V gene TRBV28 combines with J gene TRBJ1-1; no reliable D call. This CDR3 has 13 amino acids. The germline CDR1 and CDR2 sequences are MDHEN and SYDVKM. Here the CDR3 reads CASSPIAGEHSNF. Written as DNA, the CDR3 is TGTGCCAGCAGTCCAATCGCCGGGGAGCATAGTAACTTT. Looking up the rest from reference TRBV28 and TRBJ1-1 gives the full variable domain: DVKVTQSSRYLVKRTGEKVFLECVQDMDHENMFWYRQDPGLGLRLIYFSYDVKMKEKGDIPEGYSVSREKKERFSLILESASTNQTSMYLCASSPIAGEHSNFGQGTRLTVV.

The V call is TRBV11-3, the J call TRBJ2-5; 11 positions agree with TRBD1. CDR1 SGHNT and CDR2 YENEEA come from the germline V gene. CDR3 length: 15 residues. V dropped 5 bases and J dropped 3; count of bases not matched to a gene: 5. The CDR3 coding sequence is TGTGCCAGCAGCGCTGGACAGGGGGCAAAAGAGACCCAGTACTTC. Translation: CASSAGQGAKETQYF.

The CDR3 bases are TGTGCCAGCAGTGCGGCGCACACCTACGAGCAGTACTTC. This translates into CASSAAHTYEQYF. This sequence joins TRBV6-1 and TRBJ2-7; D remains unclear. Trimming removed 4 bases at V and 2 bases at J, with 9 bases between. The CDR3 runs 13 residues. Germline V gives CDR1 MNHNS, CDR2 SASEGT.

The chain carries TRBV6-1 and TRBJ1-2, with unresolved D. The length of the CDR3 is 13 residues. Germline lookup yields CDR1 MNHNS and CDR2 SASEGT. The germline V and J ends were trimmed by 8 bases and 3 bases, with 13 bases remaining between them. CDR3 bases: TGTGCCAGCGCCCTCGGCGGTTACTATGGCTACACCTTC. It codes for CASALGGYYGYTF.

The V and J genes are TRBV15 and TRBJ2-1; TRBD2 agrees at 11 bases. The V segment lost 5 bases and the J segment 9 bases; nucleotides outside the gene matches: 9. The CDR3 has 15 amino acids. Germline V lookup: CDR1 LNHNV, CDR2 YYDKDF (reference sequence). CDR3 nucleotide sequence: TGTGCCACCAGCCCAAGACTAGCGGGATCGGGTGAGCAGTTCTTC. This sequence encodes CATSPRLAGSGEQFF.

DNA for the CDR3: TGTGCCAGCAGCCTCGGGACTAGCACCTACAATGAGCAGTTCTTC. Translation: CASSLGTSTYNEQFF. This chain uses TRBV7-2 with TRBJ2-1; 9 bases fit TRBD2. J lost 2 bases, V lost 5 bases, and 4 bases had no gene match. CDR3 length: 15 amino acids. Germline V gene sequence: CDR1 SGHTA, CDR2 FQGNSA.

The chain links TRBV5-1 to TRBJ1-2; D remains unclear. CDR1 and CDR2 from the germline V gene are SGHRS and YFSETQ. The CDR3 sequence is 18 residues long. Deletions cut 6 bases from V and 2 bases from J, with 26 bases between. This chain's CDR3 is CASTPETFSVNQNYGYTF. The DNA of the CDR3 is TGCGCCAGCACCCCCGAAACTTTCTCCGTAAACCAAAACTATGGCTACACCTTC.

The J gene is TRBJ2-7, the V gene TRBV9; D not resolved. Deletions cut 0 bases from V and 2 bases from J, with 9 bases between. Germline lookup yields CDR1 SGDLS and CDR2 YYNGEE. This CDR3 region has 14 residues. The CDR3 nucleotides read TGTGCCAGCAGCGTAGGTCCAGGAGCCTACGAGCAGTACTTC. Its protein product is CASSVGPGAYEQYF.

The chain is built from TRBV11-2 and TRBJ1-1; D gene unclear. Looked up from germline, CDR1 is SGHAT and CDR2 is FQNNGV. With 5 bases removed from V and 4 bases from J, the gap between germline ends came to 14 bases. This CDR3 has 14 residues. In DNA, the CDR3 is TGTGCCAGCAGCAACCGGAGGGTCGGCACTGAAGCTTTCTTT. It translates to CASSNRRVGTEAFF. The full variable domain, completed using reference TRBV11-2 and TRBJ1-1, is EAGVAQSPRYKIIEKRQSVAFWCNPISGHATLYWYQQILGQGPKLLIQFQNNGVVDDSQLPKDRFSAERLKGVDSTLKIQPAKLEDSAVYLCASSNRRVGTEAFFGQGTRLTVV.

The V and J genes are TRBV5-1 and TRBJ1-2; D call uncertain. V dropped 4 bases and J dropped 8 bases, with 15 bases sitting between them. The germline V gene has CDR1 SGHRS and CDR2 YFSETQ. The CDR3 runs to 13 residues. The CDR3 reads CASSLEQMGGYTF. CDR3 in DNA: TGCGCCAGCAGCCTAGAACAGATGGGGGGCTACACCTTC.

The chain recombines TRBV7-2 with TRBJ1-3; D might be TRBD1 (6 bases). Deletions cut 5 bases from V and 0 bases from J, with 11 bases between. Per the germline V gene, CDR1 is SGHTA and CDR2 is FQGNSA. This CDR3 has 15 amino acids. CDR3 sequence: CASSRDTSSGNTIYF. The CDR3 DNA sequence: TGTGCCAGCAGCCGGGACACCAGCTCTGGAAACACCATATATTTT.

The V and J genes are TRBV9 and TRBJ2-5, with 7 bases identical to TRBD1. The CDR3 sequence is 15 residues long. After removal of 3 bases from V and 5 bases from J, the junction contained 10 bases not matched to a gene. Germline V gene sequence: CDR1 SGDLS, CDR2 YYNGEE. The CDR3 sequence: CASSGTGTEGETQYF. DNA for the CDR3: TGTGCCAGCAGCGGGACCGGGACAGAGGGCGAGACCCAGTACTTC.

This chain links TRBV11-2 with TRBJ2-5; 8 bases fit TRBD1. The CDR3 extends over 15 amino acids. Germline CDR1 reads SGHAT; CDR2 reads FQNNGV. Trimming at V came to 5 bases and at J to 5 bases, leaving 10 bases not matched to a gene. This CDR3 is CASSQNTGGSETQYF. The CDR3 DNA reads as TGTGCCAGCAGCCAAAACACAGGGGGTTCGGAGACCCAGTACTTC. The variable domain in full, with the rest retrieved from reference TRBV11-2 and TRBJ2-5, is EAGVAQSPRYKIIEKRQSVAFWCNPISGHATLYWYQQILGQGPKLLIQFQNNGVVDDSQLPKDRFSAERLKGVDSTLKIQPAKLEDSAVYLCASSQNTGGSETQYFGPGTRLLVL.

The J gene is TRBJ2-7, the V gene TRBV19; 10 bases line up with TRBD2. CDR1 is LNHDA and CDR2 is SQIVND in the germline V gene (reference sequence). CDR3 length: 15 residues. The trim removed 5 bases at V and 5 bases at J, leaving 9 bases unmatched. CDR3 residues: CASSLQAGGRHEQYF. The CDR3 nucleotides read TGTGCCAGTAGTCTCCAAGCGGGAGGGCGGCACGAGCAGTACTTC.

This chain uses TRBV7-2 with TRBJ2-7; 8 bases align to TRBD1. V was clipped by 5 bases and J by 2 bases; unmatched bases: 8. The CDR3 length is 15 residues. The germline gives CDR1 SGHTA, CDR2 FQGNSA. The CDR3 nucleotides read TGTGCCAGCAGCCTTTACAGGGGGAATCCCTACGAGCAGTACTTC. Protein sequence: CASSLYRGNPYEQYF. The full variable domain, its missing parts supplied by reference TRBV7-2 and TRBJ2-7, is GAGVSQSPSNKVTEKGKDVELRCDPISGHTALYWYRQSLGQGLEFLIYFQGNSAPDKSGLPSDRFSAERTGGSVSTLTIQRTQQEDSAVYLCASSLYRGNPYEQYFGPGTRLTVT.

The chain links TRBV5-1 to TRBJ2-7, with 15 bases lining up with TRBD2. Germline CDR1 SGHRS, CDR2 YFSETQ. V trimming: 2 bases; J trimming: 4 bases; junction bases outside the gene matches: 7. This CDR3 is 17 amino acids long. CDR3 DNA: TGCGCCAGCAGCTTAGTCCCGGGGACTAGCGGGAGGTACGAGCAGTACTTC. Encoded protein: CASSLVPGTSGRYEQYF.

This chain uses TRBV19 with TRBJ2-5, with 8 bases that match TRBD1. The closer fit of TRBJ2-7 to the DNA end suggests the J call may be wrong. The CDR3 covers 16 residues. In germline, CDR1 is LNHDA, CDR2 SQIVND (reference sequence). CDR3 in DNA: TGTGCCAGTAGTCCCGACAGGGGCCACGCCTCCTACGAGCAGTACTTC. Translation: CASSPDRGHASYEQYF.

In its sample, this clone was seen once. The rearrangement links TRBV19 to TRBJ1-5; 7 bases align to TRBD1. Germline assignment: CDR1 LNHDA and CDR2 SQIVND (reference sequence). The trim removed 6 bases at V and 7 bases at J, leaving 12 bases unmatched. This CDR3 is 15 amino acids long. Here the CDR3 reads CASSSTATGRQPQHF. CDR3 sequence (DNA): TGTGCCAGTAGCTCCACGGCGACAGGGCGGCAGCCCCAGCATTTT. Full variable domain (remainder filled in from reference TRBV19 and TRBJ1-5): DGGITQSPKYLFRKEGQNVTLSCEQNLNHDAMYWYRQDPGQGLRLIYYSQIVNDFQKGDIAEGYSVSREKKESFPLTVTSAQKNPTAFYLCASSSTATGRQPQHFGDGTRLSIL.

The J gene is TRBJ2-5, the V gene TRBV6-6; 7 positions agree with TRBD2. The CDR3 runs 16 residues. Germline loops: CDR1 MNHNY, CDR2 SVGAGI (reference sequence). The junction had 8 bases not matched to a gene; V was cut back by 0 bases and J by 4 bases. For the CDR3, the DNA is TGTGCCAGCAGTTACTCGGGTGGCGGGAGCAGAGAGACCCAGTACTTC. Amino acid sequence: CASSYSGGGSRETQYF.

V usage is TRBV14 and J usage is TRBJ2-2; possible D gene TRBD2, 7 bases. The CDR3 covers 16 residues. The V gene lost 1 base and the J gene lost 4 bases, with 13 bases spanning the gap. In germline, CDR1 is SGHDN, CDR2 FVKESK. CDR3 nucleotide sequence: TGTGCCAGCAGCCAAGTAGGGGGGGCCCCCACCGGGGAGCTGTTTTTT. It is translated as CASSQVGGAPTGELFF.

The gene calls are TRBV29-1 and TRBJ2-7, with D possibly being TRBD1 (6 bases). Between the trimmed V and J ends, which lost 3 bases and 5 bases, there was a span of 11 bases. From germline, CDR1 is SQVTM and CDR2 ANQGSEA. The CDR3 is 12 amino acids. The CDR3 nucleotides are TGCAGCGTTGAGGGGACACTCCACGAGCAGTACTTC. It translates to CSVEGTLHEQYF.

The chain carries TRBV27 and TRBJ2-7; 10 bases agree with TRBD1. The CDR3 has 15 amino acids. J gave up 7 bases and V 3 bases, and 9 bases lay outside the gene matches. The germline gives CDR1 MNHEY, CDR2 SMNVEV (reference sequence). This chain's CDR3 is CASSFRDRGQWEQYF. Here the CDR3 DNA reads TGTGCCAGCAGTTTCCGCGACAGGGGGCAGTGGGAGCAGTACTTC.

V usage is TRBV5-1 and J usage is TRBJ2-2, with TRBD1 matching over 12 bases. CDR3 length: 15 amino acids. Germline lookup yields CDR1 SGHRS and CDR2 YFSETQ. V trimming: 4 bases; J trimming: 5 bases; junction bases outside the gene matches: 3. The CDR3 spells CASSPGQGATGELFF. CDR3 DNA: TGCGCCAGCAGCCCGGGACAGGGGGCTACCGGGGAGCTGTTTTTT. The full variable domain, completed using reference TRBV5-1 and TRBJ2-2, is KAGVTQTPRYLIKTRGQQVTLSCSPISGHRSVSWYQQTPGQGLQFLFEYFSETQRNKGNFPGRFSGRQFSNSRSEMNVSTLELGDSALYLCASSPGQGATGELFFGEGSRLTVL.

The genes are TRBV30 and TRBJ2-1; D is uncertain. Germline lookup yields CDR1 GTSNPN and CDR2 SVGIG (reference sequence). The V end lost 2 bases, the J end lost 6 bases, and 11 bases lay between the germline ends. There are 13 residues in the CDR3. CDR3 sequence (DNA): TGTGCCTGGAGTATCTCTCTTGGCAATGAGCAGTTCTTC. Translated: CAWSISLGNEQFF.

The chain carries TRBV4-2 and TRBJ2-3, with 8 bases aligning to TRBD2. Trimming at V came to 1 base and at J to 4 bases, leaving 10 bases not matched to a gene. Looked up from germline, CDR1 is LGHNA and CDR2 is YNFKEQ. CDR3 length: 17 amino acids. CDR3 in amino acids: CASSQAVAGLAADTQYF. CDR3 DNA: TGTGCCAGCAGCCAAGCGGTTGCAGGACTAGCCGCAGATACGCAGTATTTT.

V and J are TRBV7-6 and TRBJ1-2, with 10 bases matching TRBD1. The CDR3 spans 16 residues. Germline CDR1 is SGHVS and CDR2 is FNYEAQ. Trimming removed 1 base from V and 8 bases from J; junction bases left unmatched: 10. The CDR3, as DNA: TGTGCCAGCAGCTTAGTTTATACGGGACAGGGGCGAGGCTACACCTTC. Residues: CASSLVYTGQGRGYTF.

In DNA, the CDR3 is TGTGCCAGTCGGGACAAGCCTTACAATGAGCAGTTCTTC. The encoded protein is CASRDKPYNEQFF. V usage is TRBV19 and J usage is TRBJ2-1; a weak D match, TRBD1 (6 bases). Deletions cut 8 bases from V and 4 bases from J, with 12 bases between. CDR1 and CDR2 (germline): LNHDA, SQIVND (reference sequence). This CDR3 has 13 amino acids.